The 14 T cell receptor beta chains listed next were all sequenced from one sample in a study of T cell responses to AZD1222 COVID-19 vaccine. TCRdb's table, derived via immunoSEQ multiplex PCR, lists solely in-frame clones and lacks some. The sample holds over 95,000 clones, 65% to 85% seen once. Specimen: peripheral blood, collected 28 days after the second AZD1222 dose. Receptors originate from an adult who received the AZD1222 COVID-19 vaccine.

This chain links TRBV4-1 with TRBJ1-3; no firm D call. The CDR3 runs to 16 residues. In germline, CDR1 is MGHRA, CDR2 YSYEKL. Trimming stripped 0 bases from V and 1 base from J, with 10 bases between. DNA for the CDR3: TGCGCCAGCAGCCAAGACTGGGCGGTGTCTGGAAACACCATATATTTT. Its protein product is CASSQDWAVSGNTIYF.

The V gene is TRBV19, the J gene TRBJ2-2; D ambiguous. V was cut by 8 bases and J by 6 bases, with 7 bases left in between. There are 11 residues in the CDR3. Germline CDR1 is LNHDA and CDR2 is SQIVND (reference sequence). The CDR3 loop is CASLNPGELFF. The CDR3 DNA reads TGTGCCAGTCTCAATCCCGGGGAGCTGTTTTTT.

This chain connects TRBV12-3 or TRBV12-4 to TRBJ2-1; unclear D gene. V was trimmed by 3 bases and J by 7 bases, leaving 4 bases between them. The CDR3 consists of 11 residues. The CDR3 spells CASSFGNEQFF. The CDR3, as DNA: TGTGCCAGCAGTTTTGGGAATGAGCAGTTCTTC.

CDR3 loop: CASLWGTGGNYGYTF. CDR3 sequence (DNA): TGTGCCAGCCTTTGGGGGACCGGGGGAAACTATGGCTACACCTTC. V and J are TRBV19 and TRBJ1-2, with D maybe TRBD1 (5 bases). Trimming left V 9 bases short and J 2 bases short, with 19 bases between. The V gene's germline CDR1 is LNHDA and CDR2 SQIVND (reference sequence). The CDR3 totals 15 residues.

V and J are TRBV9 and TRBJ2-5; D ambiguous. Trimming left V 0 bases short and J 1 base short, with 7 bases between. Germline V gene sequence: CDR1 SGDLS, CDR2 YYNGEE. This CDR3 is built from 14 residues. CDR3 bases: TGTGCCAGCAGCGTAGGCTTAGCCCAAGAGACCCAGTACTTC. Amino acids: CASSVGLAQETQYF.

The chain recombines TRBV14 with TRBJ1-2; 9 bases are a match to TRBD1. Trimming took 6 bases from V and 2 from J; bases not matched to a gene: 4. This CDR3 region has 14 residues. Germline CDR1 SGHDN, CDR2 FVKESK. CDR3 sequence (DNA): TGTGCCAGCAGGCCCGGGACAGGGAACTATGGCTACACCTTC. Translation: CASRPGTGNYGYTF.

This rearrangement joins TRBV15 to TRBJ1-2; D is undetermined. From germline, CDR1 is LNHNV and CDR2 YYDKDF (reference sequence). This CDR3 comprises 17 residues. V dropped 3 bases and J dropped 0 bases, with 17 bases sitting between them. The CDR3 here is CATSSRRRNPSNYGYTF. As DNA, the CDR3 is TGTGCCACCAGCAGTAGACGCCGTAACCCGTCTAACTATGGCTACACCTTC.

The gene calls are TRBV28 and TRBJ1-2; perhaps TRBD1 as D (6 bases). Trimming pared 7 bases from V and 4 bases from J, leaving 16 bases between. This CDR3 is 14 amino acids long. Germline CDR1 is MDHEN and CDR2 is SYDVKM. The CDR3 protein is CASNEQGSLYGYTF. DNA for the CDR3: TGTGCCAGCAACGAACAGGGTTCCCTCTATGGCTACACCTTC.

This clone was observed a single time. The chain combines TRBV5-6 with TRBJ2-2; no clear D. CDR3 length: 13 residues. V was shortened by 0 bases and J by 5 bases, with 5 bases between the two germline ends. The germline V gene has CDR1 SGHDT and CDR2 YYEEEE. The CDR3 bases are TGTGCCAGCAGCTTGGAGGGTACCGGGGAGCTGTTTTTT. Encoded protein: CASSLEGTGELFF. The whole variable domain, filled in from reference TRBV5-6 and TRBJ2-2, reads DAGVTQSPTHLIKTRGQQVTLRCSPKSGHDTVSWYQQALGQGPQFIFQYYEEEERQRGNFPDRFSGHQFPNYSSELNVNALLLGDSALYLCASSLEGTGELFFGEGSRLTVL.

Notes on this clone: One end of the junction does not line up with germline, which may come from a read error. The same CDR3 is also encoded by other DNA sequences in this sample. The rearrangement joins TRBV9 to TRBJ2-1; TRBD1 matches 7 bases. This CDR3 region has 15 residues. Germline-derived CDR1 and CDR2 are SGDLS and YYNGEE. The CDR3 is CASSVEGGPYNEQFF. In nucleotides, the CDR3 is TGTGCCAGCAGCGTAGAAGGGGGCCCGTACAATGAACAGTTCTTC.

This sequence joins TRBV5-1 and TRBJ2-7, with 8 nucleotides matching TRBD1. The CDR3 totals 16 residues. Germline lookup yields CDR1 SGHRS and CDR2 YFSETQ. V shed 4 bases, J shed 5 bases, and the junction held 14 bases outside the gene matches. CDR3 sequence reads: CASSLTGGSTGDEQYF. CDR3 in DNA: TGCGCCAGCAGCCTCACAGGGGGATCCACAGGCGACGAGCAGTACTTC.

Only a few counts were recorded for this clone. The chain combines TRBV18 with TRBJ2-1; 9 bases match TRBD1. The CDR3 is made up of 14 amino acids. The germline V gene has CDR1 KGHSH and CDR2 LQKENI. V shed 3 bases and J 5 bases; nucleotides not matched to a gene: 2. For the CDR3, the DNA is TGTGCCAGCTCACCTTGGACAGGGGACAATGAGCAGTTCTTC. Its translation is CASSPWTGDNEQFF. Looking up the rest from reference TRBV18 and TRBJ2-1 gives the full variable domain: NAGVMQNPRHLVRRRGQEARLRCSPMKGHSHVYWYRQLPEEGLKFMVYLQKENIIDESGMPKERFSAEFPKEGPSILRIQQVVRGDSAAYFCASSPWTGDNEQFFGPGTRLTVL.

The CDR3 DNA reads as TGTGCCAGCAGCCGAACTCCTAGTCAAAACACCGGGGAGCTGTTTTTT. Amino acid sequence: CASSRTPSQNTGELFF. The chain uses TRBV5-5 and TRBJ2-2; no firm D call. The CDR3 is made up of 16 amino acids. Germline loops: CDR1 SGHKS, CDR2 YYEKEE (reference sequence). With 4 bases removed from V and 2 bases from J, the gap between germline ends came to 15 bases.

The chain couples TRBV7-2 to TRBJ2-1, with no clear D. V was cut by 3 bases and J by 3 bases, with 12 bases left in between. The CDR3 totals 15 residues. The germline V gene has CDR1 SGHTA and CDR2 FQGNSA. The chain's CDR3 is CASSLAEGVYNEQFF. CDR3 sequence (DNA): TGTGCCAGCAGCTTGGCGGAAGGAGTCTACAATGAGCAGTTCTTC.